This T cell receptor beta chain is from a study of T cell repertoires in cytomegalovirus infection. Study summary: HLA-C-restricted CMV epitopes, recently identified, and well-studied HLA-B-restricted ones were used by the study. Public TCR beta signatures were indicative of both CMV infection and a matching HLA type. Study outcomes and limitations: CMV-specific HLA-C-restricted TCR beta clonotypes dominated the ex vivo response.

This clonotype was detected a few times. What it binds is unknown. MiXCR, run by TCRdb on the reads, gives a single entry per CDR3 protein. The table has some 940,000 distinct CDR3 sequences, around 30% seen once. The TCR sequence derives from a human donor in good health (CMV status not recorded). Some clones in this sample may be carry-over from other donors' samples. The sequenced sample was cultured CD8+ T cells from PBMCs, obtained from culture after CMV antigen stimulation.

CDR3 protein: CASQTGSYNEQFF. DNA for the CDR3: TGTGCCAGCCAGACAGGCTCCTACAATGAGCAGTTCTTC. The chain recombines TRBV5-6 with TRBJ2-1; a possible D gene is TRBD1 (6 bases). The CDR3 runs to 13 residues. Trimming removed 7 bases at V and 0 bases at J, with 8 bases between. CDR1 SGHDT and CDR2 YYEEEE come from the germline V gene.